This T cell receptor (beta chain) was identified in a study of blood T cell repertoires in COVID-19. For the study at large: Whether acute or convalescent, the COVID-19 samples came from the United States, Italy and Spain. In each case, the material was cDNA or gDNA derived from T cells, B-cell-depleted T cells, or PBMCs.

Per the study methods: By means of reference gene primer amplification, nucleated cell counts were estimated. Clones were sequenced by immunoSEQ multiplex PCR, and TCRdb holds only the in-frame ones, with some missing. That table supplies the V and J calls and clone size; D and trimming were determined from the DNA. The sample has about 190,000 clones; roughly four fifths are singletons. CDR3 size: 14 residues. Trimming took off 4 bases at V and 8 bases at J, with 14 bases between the two ends. Germline assignment: CDR1 SEHNR and CDR2 FQNEAQ (reference sequence). This chain joins TRBV7-9 and TRBJ1-4; D uncertain. The source of this sequence is a man aged 25-40 years with active or convalescent COVID-19. The sample comprised peripheral blood. The CDR3 here is CASSSTGEDEKLFF. CDR3 DNA: TGTGCCAGCAGCTCGACCGGGGAGGACGAAAAACTGTTTTTT.